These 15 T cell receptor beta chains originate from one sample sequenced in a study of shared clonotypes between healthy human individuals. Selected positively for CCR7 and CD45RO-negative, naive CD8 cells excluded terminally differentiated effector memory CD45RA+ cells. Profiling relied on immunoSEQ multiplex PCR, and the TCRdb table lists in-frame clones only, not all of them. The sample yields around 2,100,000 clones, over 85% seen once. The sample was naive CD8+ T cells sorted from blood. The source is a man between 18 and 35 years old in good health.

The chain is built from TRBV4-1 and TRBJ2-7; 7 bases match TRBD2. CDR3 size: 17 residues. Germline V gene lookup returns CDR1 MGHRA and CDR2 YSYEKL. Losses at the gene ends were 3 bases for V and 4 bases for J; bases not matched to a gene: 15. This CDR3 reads CASSQGSGEVPSYEQYF. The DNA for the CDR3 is TGCGCCAGCAGCCAGGGAAGCGGGGAGGTTCCCTCTTACGAGCAGTACTTC.

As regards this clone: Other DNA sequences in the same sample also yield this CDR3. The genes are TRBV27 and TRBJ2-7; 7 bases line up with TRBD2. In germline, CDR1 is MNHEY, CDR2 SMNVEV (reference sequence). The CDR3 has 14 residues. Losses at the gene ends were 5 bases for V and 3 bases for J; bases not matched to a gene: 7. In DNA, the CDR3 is TGTGCCAGCAGTCCCGGGGCTAGCGGCTACGAGCAGTACTTC. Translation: CASSPGASGYEQYF.

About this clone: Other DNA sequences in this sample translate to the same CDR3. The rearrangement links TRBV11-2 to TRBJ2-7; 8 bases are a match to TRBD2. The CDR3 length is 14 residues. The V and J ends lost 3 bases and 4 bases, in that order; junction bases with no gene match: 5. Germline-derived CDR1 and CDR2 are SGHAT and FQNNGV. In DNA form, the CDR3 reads TGTGCCAGCAGCTTCGGCGGGGGGCCTTACGAGCAGTACTTC. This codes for CASSFGGGPYEQYF.

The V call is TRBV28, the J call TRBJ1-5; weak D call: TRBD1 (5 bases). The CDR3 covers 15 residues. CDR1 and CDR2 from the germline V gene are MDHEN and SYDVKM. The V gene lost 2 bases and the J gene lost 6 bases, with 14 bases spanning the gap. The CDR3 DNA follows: TGTGCCAGCAGTTTAAGGCTGGGGGTAGGTCAGCCCCAGCATTTT. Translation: CASSLRLGVGQPQHF.

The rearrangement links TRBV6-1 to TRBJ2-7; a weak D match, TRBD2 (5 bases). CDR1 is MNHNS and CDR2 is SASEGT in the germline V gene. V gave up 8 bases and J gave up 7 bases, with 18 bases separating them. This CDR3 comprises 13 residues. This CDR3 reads CASSSGRGDEQYF. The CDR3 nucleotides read TGTGCCAGCTCCTCAGGACGGGGAGATGAGCAGTACTTC.

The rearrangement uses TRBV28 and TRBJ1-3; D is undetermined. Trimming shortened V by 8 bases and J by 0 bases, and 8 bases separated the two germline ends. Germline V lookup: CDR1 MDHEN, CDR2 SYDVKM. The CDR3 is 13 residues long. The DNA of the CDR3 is TGTGCCAGCTACGAGAGCTCTGGAAACACCATATATTTT. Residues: CASYESSGNTIYF.

The CDR3 DNA sequence: TGTGCCTGGAGTGTAACGGGGGGGATTAGTAGCTACACCTTC. Encoded protein: CAWSVTGGISSYTF. This rearrangement joins TRBV30 to TRBJ1-2; a weak D match, TRBD1 (5 bases). The CDR3 runs to 14 residues. V was clipped by 0 bases and J by 9 bases, with 17 bases between them. Germline V gene lookup returns CDR1 GTSNPN and CDR2 SVGIG (reference sequence).

This chain's CDR3 is CARGKDRGPYEQYF. CDR3 nucleotides: TGTGCCAGAGGAAAGGACAGGGGGCCCTACGAGCAGTACTTC. The rearrangement joins TRBV2 to TRBJ2-7, with 11 bases aligning to TRBD1. This CDR3 has 14 amino acids. After removal of 9 bases from V and 2 bases from J, the junction contained 6 bases not matched to a gene. CDR1 and CDR2 (germline): SNHLY, FYNNEI.

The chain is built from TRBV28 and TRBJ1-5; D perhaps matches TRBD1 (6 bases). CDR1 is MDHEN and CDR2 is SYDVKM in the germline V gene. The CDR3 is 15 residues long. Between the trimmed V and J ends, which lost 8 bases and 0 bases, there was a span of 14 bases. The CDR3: CASDGVGHSNQPQHF. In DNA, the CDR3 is TGTGCCAGCGATGGGGTGGGACATAGCAATCAGCCCCAGCATTTT.

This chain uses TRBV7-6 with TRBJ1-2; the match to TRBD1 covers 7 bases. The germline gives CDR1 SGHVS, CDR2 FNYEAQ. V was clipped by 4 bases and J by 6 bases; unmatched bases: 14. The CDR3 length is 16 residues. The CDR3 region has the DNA TGTGCCAGCAGCTCGACCCTAGGGTTAGGGGGCAATGGCTACACCTTC. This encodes CASSSTLGLGGNGYTF.

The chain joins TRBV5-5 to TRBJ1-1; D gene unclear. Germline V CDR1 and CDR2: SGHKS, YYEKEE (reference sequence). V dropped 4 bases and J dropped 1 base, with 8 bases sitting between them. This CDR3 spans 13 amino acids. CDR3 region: CASSQAKNTEAFF. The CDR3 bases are TGTGCCAGCAGCCAGGCCAAGAACACTGAAGCTTTCTTT. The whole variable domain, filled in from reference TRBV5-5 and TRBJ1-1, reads DAGVTQSPTHLIKTRGQQVTLRCSPISGHKSVSWYQQVLGQGPQFIFQYYEKEERGRGNFPDRFSARQFPNYSSELNVNALLLGDSALYLCASSQAKNTEAFFGQGTRLTVV.

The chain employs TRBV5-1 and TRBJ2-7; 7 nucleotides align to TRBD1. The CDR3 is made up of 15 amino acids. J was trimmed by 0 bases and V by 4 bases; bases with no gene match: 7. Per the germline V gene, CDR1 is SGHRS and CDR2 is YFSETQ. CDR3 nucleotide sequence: TGCGCCAGCAGCCCGGGACAGAGTAGCTCCTACGAGCAGTACTTC. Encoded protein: CASSPGQSSSYEQYF.

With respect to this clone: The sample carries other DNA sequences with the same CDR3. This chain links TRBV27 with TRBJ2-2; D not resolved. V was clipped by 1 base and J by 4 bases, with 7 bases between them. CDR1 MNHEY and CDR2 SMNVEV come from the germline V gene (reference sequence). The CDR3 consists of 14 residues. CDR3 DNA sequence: TGTGCCAGCAGTTTATGGGTGGGCACCGGGGAGCTGTTTTTT. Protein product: CASSLWVGTGELFF.

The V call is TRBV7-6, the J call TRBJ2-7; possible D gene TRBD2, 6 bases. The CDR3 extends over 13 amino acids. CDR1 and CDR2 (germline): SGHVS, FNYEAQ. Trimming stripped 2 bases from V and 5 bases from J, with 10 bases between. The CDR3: CASSLMEGHEQYF. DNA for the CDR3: TGTGCCAGCAGCTTAATGGAGGGTCACGAGCAGTACTTC.

For the CDR3, the DNA is TGTGCCAGCAGCGTCTCAGCGGGAGAGGTAGATACGCAGTATTTT. It is translated as CASSVSAGEVDTQYF. The chain has TRBV9 and TRBJ2-3, with 8 positions matching TRBD2. Germline assignment: CDR1 SGDLS and CDR2 YYNGEE. This CDR3 spans 15 amino acids. With V trimmed by 2 bases and J by 5 bases, 7 bases remained unmatched.